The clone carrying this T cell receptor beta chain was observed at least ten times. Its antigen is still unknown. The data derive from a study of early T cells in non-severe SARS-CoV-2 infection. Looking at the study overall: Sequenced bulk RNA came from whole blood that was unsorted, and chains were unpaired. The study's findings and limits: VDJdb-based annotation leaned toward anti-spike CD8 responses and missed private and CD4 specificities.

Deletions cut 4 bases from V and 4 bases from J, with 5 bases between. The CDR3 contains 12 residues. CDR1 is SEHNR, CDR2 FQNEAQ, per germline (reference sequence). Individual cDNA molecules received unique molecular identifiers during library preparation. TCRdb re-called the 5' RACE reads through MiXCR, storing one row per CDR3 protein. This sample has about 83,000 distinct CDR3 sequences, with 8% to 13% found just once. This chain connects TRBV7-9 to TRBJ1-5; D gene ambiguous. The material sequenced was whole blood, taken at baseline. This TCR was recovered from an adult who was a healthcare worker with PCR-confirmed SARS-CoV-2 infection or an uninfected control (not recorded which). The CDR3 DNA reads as TGTGCCAGCAGCTCCCCTAATCAGCCCCAGCATTTT. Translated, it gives CASSSPNQPQHF.